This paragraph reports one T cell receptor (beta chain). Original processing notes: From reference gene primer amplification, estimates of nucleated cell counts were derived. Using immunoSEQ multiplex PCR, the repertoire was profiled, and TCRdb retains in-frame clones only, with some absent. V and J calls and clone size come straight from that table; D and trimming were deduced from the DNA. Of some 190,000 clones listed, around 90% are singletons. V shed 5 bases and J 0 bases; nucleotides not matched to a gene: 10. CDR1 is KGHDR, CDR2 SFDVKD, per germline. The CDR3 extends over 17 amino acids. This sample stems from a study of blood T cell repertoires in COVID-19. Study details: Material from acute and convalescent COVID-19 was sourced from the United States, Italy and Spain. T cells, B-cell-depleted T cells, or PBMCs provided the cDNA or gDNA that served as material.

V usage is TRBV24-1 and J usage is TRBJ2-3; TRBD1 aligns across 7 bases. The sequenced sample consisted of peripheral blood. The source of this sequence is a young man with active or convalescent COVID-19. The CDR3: CATSGPPTGPSTDTQYF. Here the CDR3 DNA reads TGTGCCACCAGTGGCCCCCCGACAGGGCCTAGCACAGATACGCAGTATTTT.